One TCR beta chain is described in this entry. As yet, its antigen is unknown. This specimen belongs to a study of cytomegalovirus exposure and HLA in healthy donors. Regarding the study as a whole: In a later analysis, common viral pathogens appeared linked to several of the most significant clusters.

The V gene's germline CDR1 is SGDLS and CDR2 YYNGEE. CDR3 length: 12 amino acids. V was pared by 3 bases and J by 6 bases, with 2 bases of the junction left unmatched. The PCR ran on 60 Vbeta and 13 Jbeta primers. The protocol was immunoSEQ multiplex PCR, while the TCRdb copy is restricted to in-frame clones and leaves out a portion. Here the sample spans 170,000 or so clones, roughly 77% being singletons. The TCR sequence derives from a woman in her fifties or sixties in good health and CMV-seropositive. This sequence joins TRBV9 and TRBJ1-2; 7 bases line up with TRBD1. Specimen: PBMCs. CDR3 protein: CASSEQGNGYTF. For the CDR3, the DNA is TGTGCCAGCAGCGAACAGGGGAATGGCTACACCTTC.